Presented here are 13 T cell receptor beta chains from one specimen sequenced in a study of CD8+ T cells in alopecia areata. RNA was extracted and reverse transcribed into cDNA as the sequencing template. Sequenced by immunoSEQ multiplex PCR; TCRdb stores in-frame clones only, minus some. The profile shows a few hundred thousand clones, less than 45% of them singletons. The treatment denotes: oral pan-JAK inhibitor, 5-10 mg twice daily. Material: CD4+ T cells sorted from blood, obtained at roughly week 30, from a patient treated with tofacitinib. The receptors were gathered from a human donor with alopecia areata.

This clone came up a few times. The J gene is TRBJ2-3, the V gene TRBV27; D assignment may be TRBD1 or TRBD2 (5 bases each). CDR3 size: 14 residues. Per the germline V gene, CDR1 is MNHEY and CDR2 is SMNVEV (reference sequence). V was trimmed by 7 bases and J by 6 bases, leaving 17 bases between them. This CDR3 is CASTRAGSGDTQYF. As DNA, the CDR3 is TGTGCCAGCACCCGGGCAGGGTCGGGGGATACGCAGTATTTT.

This sequence joins TRBV29-1 and TRBJ1-1; no clear D gene. The germline gives CDR1 SQVTM, CDR2 ANQGSEA. The V gene lost 4 bases and the J gene lost 2 bases, with 11 bases spanning the gap. There are 13 residues in the CDR3. CDR3 in DNA: TGCAGCGTTGGTCCGGGGATCAACACTGAAGCTTTCTTT. Translation: CSVGPGINTEAFF.

This chain uses TRBV5-1 with TRBJ1-1, with a tentative D call TRBD1 (5 bases). This CDR3 comprises 15 residues. The germline CDR1 and CDR2 sequences are SGHRS and YFSETQ. V dropped 1 base and J dropped 4 bases, with 14 bases sitting between them. As DNA, the CDR3 is TGCGCCAGCAGCTTGACTAGGGGTATGGGCACTGAAGCTTTCTTT. Amino acids: CASSLTRGMGTEAFF. Variable domain in full (rest from reference TRBV5-1 and TRBJ1-1): KAGVTQTPRYLIKTRGQQVTLSCSPISGHRSVSWYQQTPGQGLQFLFEYFSETQRNKGNFPGRFSGRQFSNSRSEMNVSTLELGDSALYLCASSLTRGMGTEAFFGQGTRLTVV.

J is TRBJ1-4 and V is TRBV15; 8 bases match TRBD1. In germline, CDR1 is LNHNV, CDR2 YYDKDF (reference sequence). The CDR3 totals 14 residues. V shed 8 bases and J 1 base; nucleotides not matched to a gene: 3. The CDR3 DNA reads TGTGCCACCTCAACAGGGGGAACTAATGAAAAACTGTTTTTT. This gives the protein CATSTGGTNEKLFF.

The V call is TRBV19, the J call TRBJ2-5; 9 positions match TRBD2. The CDR3 length is 14 residues. V lost 2 bases, J lost 5 bases, and 3 bases stayed unmatched. Per the germline V gene, CDR1 is LNHDA and CDR2 is SQIVND (reference sequence). The CDR3 DNA reads as TGTGCCAGTAGTATATCCGGACTAGCGGAGACCCAGTACTTC. It specifies CASSISGLAETQYF.

The chain combines TRBV6-5 with TRBJ1-2; possible D gene TRBD1, 5 bases. CDR3 length equals 13 residues. Germline lookup yields CDR1 MNHEY and CDR2 SVGAGI. V shed 2 bases and J shed 5 bases, with 9 bases lying between them. CDR3 nucleotide sequence: TGTGCCAGCAGTTACGAGGCAGGGTATGGCTACACCTTC. Amino acid sequence: CASSYEAGYGYTF.

About this clone itself: A much more abundant neighbour one base away suggests this may be a read error. This chain joins TRBV7-2 and TRBJ1-2, with D hard to call. CDR1 and CDR2 from the germline V gene are SGHTA and FQGNSA. The CDR3 covers 12 residues. CDR3 amino acids: CACSLDGHGYTF. CDR3 in DNA: TGTGCCTGCAGCTTAGACGGCCATGGCTACACCTTC.

V and J are TRBV5-1 and TRBJ1-2; 9 nucleotides align to TRBD1. The V gene end was trimmed by 6 bases and the J gene end by 8 bases; junction bases not matched to a gene: 11. CDR1 and CDR2 from the germline V gene are SGHRS and YFSETQ. This CDR3 spans 14 amino acids. In nucleotides, the CDR3 is TGCGCCAGCACCCTACACCGGGACAGGGACGGCTACACCTTC. It codes for CASTLHRDRDGYTF.

This clone has more than one count but fewer than ten. This chain links TRBV29-1 with TRBJ1-1; weak D call: TRBD1 (6 bases). V lost 5 bases and J 8 bases, leaving 12 bases between the germline ends. Germline V CDR1 and CDR2: SQVTM, ANQGSEA. The CDR3 is made up of 11 amino acids. The DNA for the CDR3 is TGCAGCGTTCGCGGGGGCGAAGAAGCTTTCTTT. Translated, it gives CSVRGGEEAFF. Filled out from reference TRBV29-1 and TRBJ1-1, the complete variable domain reads SAVISQKPSRDICQRGTSLTIQCQVDSQVTMMFWYRQQPGQSLTLIATANQGSEATYESGFVIDKFPISRPNLTFSTLTVSNMSPEDSSIYLCSVRGGEEAFFGQGTRLTVV.

On this clone itself: An end of the junction differs from the germline gene, which may be a read error. The chain has TRBV6-1 and TRBJ2-5; 9 positions agree with TRBD2. The CDR3 sequence is 18 residues long. Per the germline V gene, CDR1 is MNHNS and CDR2 is SASEGT. CDR3 protein: CAISGPIAGDRKRETQYF. CDR3 nucleotide sequence: TGTGCCATCAGTGGACCCATAGCGGGAGACAGAAAGCGTGAGACCCAGTACTTC.

The chain couples TRBV30 to TRBJ1-1; possibly TRBD1 for D (6 bases). Germline CDR1 is GTSNPN and CDR2 is SVGIG (reference sequence). This CDR3 has 15 residues. The V end lost 2 bases, the J end lost 0 bases, and 13 bases lay between the germline ends. The CDR3 is CAWSRRDTLNTEAFF. CDR3 coding DNA: TGTGCCTGGAGTCGCAGGGACACGCTGAACACTGAAGCTTTCTTT. Together with reference TRBV30 and TRBJ1-1, the CDR3 gives the full variable domain: SQTIHQWPATLVQPVGSPLSLECTVEGTSNPNLYWYRQAAGRGLQLLFYSVGIGQISSEVPQNLSASRPQDRQFILSSKKLLLSDSGFYLCAWSRRDTLNTEAFFGQGTRLTVV.

The chain links TRBV11-3 to TRBJ2-1, with TRBD2 identical over 7 bases. The CDR3 totals 17 residues. V shed 0 bases and J 4 bases; nucleotides not matched to a gene: 9. The germline V gene has CDR1 SGHNT and CDR2 YENEEA. The CDR3 spells CASSLELLGGSYNEQFF. The DNA of the CDR3 is TGTGCCAGCAGCTTAGAGCTCTTGGGAGGGTCTTACAATGAGCAGTTCTTC.

This clone was found many times. This chain uses TRBV30 with TRBJ1-1; D remains ambiguous. V was cut by 4 bases and J by 5 bases, with 8 bases left in between. The V gene's germline CDR1 is GTSNPN and CDR2 SVGIG (reference sequence). This CDR3 is 11 amino acids long. For the CDR3, the DNA is TGTGCCTGGAATCGGCAAACTGAAGCTTTCTTT. Translating gives CAWNRQTEAFF.